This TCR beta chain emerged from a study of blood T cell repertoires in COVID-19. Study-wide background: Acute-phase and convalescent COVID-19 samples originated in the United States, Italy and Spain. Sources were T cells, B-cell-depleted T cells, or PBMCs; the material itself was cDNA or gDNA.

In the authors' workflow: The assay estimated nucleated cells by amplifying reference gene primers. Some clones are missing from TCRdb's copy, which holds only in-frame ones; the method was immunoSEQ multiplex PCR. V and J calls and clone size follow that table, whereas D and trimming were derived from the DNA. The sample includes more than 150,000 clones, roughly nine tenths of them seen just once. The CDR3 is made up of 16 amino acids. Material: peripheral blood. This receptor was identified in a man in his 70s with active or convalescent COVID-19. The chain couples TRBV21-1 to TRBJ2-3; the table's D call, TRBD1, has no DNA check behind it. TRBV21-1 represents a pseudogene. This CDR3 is CASSKGSRASADTQYF. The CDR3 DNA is TGTGCCAGCAGCAAAGGTAGCAGGGCCTCCGCAGATACGCAGTATTTT.